This T cell receptor (beta chain) was profiled in a study of T cell changes during pregnancy in multiple sclerosis. The protocol was immunoSEQ multiplex PCR, while the TCRdb copy is restricted to in-frame clones and leaves out a portion. This sample yields some 61,000 clones, of which around 90% are seen a single time; 0.65% to 1% belongs to the top ten. CDR3 length: 13 residues. Looked up from germline, CDR1 is SGHRS and CDR2 is YFSETQ. V lost 3 bases and J 4 bases, leaving 8 bases between the germline ends. The starting material was peripheral blood, obtained in the second trimester of pregnancy. The clonotype originates from a female donor with multiple sclerosis, enrolled in a pregnancy study. The V call is TRBV5-1, the J call TRBJ1-3; no clear D. The CDR3 coding sequence is TGCGCCAGCAGCTCTTCTGTAGGAAACACCATATATTTT. Protein sequence: CASSSSVGNTIYF.